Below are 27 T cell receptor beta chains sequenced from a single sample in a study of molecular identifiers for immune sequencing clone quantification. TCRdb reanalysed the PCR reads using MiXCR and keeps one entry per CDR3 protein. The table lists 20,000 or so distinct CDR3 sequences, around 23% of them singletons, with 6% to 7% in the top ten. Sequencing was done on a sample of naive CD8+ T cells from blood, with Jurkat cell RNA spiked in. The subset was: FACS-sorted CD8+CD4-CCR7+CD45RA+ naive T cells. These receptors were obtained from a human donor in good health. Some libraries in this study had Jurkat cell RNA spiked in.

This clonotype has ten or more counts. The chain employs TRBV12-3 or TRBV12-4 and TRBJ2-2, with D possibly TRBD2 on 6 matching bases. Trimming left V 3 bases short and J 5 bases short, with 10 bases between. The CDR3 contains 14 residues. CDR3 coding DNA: TGTGCCAGCAGTTTTTGGGGGGAAACCGGGGAGCTGTTTTTT. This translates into CASSFWGETGELFF.

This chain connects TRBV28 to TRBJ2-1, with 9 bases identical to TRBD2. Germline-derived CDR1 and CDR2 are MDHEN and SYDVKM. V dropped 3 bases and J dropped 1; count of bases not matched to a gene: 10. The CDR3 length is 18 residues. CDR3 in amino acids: CASSFEVPLAGSYNEQFF. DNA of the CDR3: TGTGCCAGCAGTTTCGAGGTTCCCCTAGCGGGGTCCTACAATGAGCAGTTCTTC.

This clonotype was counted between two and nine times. The CDR3 region has the DNA TGTGCCAGCAGCCAAGAGCAGGCATCCTATGGCTACACCTTC. It codes for CASSQEQASYGYTF. This rearrangement joins TRBV4-2 to TRBJ1-2; D unresolved. Germline V gene sequence: CDR1 LGHNA, CDR2 YNFKEQ. V gave up 0 bases and J gave up 4 bases, with 9 bases separating them. CDR3 length: 14 residues.

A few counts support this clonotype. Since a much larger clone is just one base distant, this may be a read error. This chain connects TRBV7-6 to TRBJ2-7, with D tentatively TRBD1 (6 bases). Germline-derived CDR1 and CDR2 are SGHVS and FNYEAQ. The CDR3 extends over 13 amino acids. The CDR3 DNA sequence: TGTGCCAGCGGCTTAGCAGGGGTGACCGAGCAGTACTTC. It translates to CASGLAGVTEQYF.

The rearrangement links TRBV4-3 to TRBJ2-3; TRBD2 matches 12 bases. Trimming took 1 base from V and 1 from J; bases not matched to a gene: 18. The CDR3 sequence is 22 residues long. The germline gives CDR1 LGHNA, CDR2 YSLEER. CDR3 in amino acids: CASSQGMTSGREFTIGTDTQYF. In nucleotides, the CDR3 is TGCGCCAGCAGCCAAGGGATGACTAGCGGGAGAGAGTTCACTATTGGCACAGATACGCAGTATTTT.

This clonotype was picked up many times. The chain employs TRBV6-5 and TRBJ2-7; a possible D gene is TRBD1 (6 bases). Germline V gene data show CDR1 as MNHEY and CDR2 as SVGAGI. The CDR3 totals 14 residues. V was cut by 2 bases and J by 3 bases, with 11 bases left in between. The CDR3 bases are TGTGCCAGCAGTTACCGGACAGACCTCTACGAGCAGTACTTC. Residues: CASSYRTDLYEQYF.

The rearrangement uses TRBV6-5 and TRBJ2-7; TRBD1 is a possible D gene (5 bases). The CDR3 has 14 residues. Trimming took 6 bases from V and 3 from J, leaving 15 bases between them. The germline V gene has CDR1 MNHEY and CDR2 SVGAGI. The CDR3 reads CASSFAWGFYEQYF. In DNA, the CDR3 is TGTGCCAGCAGCTTCGCGTGGGGCTTCTACGAGCAGTACTTC.

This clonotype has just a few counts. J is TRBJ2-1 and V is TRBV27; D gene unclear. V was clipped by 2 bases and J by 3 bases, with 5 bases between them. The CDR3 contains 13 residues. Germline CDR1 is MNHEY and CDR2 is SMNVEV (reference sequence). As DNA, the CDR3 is TGTGCCAGCAGTTTAGCCCACTACAATGAGCAGTTCTTC. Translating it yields CASSLAHYNEQFF.

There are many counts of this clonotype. For the CDR3, the DNA is TGCGCCAGCAGCTTGGCGGCTAGCGGGAGACGTTTACCCTACGAGCAGTACTTC. Protein sequence: CASSLAASGRRLPYEQYF. The rearrangement links TRBV5-1 to TRBJ2-7; 10 nucleotides line up with TRBD2. The junction had 11 bases not matched to a gene; V was cut back by 0 bases and J by 2 bases. The CDR3 has 18 amino acids. CDR1 is SGHRS and CDR2 is YFSETQ in the germline V gene. Combining the CDR3 with reference TRBV5-1 and TRBJ2-7 gives the whole variable domain KAGVTQTPRYLIKTRGQQVTLSCSPISGHRSVSWYQQTPGQGLQFLFEYFSETQRNKGNFPGRFSGRQFSNSRSEMNVSTLELGDSALYLCASSLAASGRRLPYEQYFGPGTRLTVT.

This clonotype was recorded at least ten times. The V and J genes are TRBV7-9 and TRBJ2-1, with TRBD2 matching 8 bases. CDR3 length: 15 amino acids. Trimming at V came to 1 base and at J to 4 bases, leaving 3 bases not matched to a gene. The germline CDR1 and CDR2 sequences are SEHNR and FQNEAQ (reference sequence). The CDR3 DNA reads TGTGCCAGCAGCTTAGAAGCGGGGGCGTACAATGAGCAGTTCTTC. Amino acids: CASSLEAGAYNEQFF.

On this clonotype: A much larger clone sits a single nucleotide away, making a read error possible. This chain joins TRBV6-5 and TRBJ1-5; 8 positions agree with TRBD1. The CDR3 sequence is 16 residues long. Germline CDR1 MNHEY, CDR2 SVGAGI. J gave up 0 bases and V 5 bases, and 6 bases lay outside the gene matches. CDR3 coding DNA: TGTGCCAGCAGTCCTGACAGGGGACGTAGCAATCAGCCCCAGCATTTT. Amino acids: CASSPDRGRSNQPQHF.

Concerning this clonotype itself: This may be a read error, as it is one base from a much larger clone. The CDR3: CASSQGIAGTGNTDTQYF. For the CDR3, the DNA is TGTGCCAGCAGCCAAGGGATAGCCGGGACAGGGAACACAGATACGCAGTATTTT. The V and J genes are TRBV4-2 and TRBJ2-3; 9 bases are shared with TRBD1. Germline V gives CDR1 LGHNA, CDR2 YNFKEQ. This CDR3 spans 18 amino acids. Trimming took 1 base from V and 2 from J; bases not matched to a gene: 10.

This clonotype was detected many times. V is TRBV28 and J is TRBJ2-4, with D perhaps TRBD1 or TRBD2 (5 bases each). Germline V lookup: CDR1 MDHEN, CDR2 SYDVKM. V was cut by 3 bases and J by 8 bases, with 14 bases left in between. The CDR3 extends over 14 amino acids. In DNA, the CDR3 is TGTGCCAGCAGTTTTTTGCAGGGAGCGGACATTCAGTACTTC. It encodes CASSFLQGADIQYF.

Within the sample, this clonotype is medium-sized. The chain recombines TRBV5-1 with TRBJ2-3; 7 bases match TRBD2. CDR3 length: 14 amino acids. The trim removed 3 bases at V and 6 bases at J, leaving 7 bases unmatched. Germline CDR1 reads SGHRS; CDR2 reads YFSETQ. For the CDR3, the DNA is TGCGCCAGCAGCTGGAGCGGGAAATTGGATACGCAGTATTTT. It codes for CASSWSGKLDTQYF.

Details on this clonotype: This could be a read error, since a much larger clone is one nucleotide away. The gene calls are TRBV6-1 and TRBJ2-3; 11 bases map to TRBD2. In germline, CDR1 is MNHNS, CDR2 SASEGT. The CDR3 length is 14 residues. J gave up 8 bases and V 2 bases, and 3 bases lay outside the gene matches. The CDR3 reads CASSEPLAGGTQYF. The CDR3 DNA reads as TGTGCCAGCAGTGAACCCCTAGCGGGAGGTACGCAGTATTTT.

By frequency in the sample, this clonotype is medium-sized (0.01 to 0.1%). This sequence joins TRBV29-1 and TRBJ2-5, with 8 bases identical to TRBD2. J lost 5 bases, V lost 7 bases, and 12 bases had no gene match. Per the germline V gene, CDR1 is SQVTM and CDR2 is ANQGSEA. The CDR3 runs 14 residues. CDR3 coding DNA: TGCAGCGCCACCGGGACCGAGCGGGAGGAGACCCAGTACTTC. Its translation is CSATGTEREETQYF.

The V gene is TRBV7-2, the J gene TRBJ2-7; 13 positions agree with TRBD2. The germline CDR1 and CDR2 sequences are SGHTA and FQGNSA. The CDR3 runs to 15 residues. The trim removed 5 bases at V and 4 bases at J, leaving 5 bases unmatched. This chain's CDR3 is CASSRTSGRGYEQYF. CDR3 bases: TGTGCCAGCAGCCGGACTAGCGGGAGAGGATACGAGCAGTACTTC.

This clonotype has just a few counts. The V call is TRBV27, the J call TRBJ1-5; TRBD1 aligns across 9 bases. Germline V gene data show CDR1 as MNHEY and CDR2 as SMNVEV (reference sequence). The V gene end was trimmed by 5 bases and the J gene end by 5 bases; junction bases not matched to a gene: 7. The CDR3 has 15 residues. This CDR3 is CASSPNGQGYQPQHF. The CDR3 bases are TGTGCCAGCAGTCCCAACGGACAGGGGTATCAGCCCCAGCATTTT.

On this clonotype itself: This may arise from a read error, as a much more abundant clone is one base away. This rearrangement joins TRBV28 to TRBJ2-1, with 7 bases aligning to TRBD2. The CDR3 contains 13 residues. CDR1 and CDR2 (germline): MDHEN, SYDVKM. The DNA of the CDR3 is TGTGCCGGCAGTTTTGGGGGGGGGAATGAGCAGTTCTTC. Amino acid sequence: CAGSFGGGNEQFF.

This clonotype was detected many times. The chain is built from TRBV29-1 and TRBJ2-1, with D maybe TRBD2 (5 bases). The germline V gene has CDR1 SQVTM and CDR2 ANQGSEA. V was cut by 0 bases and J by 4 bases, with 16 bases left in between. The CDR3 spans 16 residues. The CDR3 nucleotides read TGCAGCGTTGAAGATCCGGTGGACTTCCAATACAATGAGCAGTTCTTC. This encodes CSVEDPVDFQYNEQFF.

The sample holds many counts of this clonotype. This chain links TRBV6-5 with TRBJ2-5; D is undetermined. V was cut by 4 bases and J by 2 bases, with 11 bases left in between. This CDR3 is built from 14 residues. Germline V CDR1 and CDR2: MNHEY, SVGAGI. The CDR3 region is CASSSTWGQETQYF. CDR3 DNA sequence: TGTGCCAGCAGTTCAACCTGGGGTCAAGAGACCCAGTACTTC.

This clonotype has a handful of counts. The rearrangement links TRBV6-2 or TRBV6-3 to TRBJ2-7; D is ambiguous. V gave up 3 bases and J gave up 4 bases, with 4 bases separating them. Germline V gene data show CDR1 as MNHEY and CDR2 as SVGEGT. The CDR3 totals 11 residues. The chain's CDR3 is CASSYRYEQYF. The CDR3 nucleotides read TGTGCCAGCAGTTATAGGTACGAGCAGTACTTC.

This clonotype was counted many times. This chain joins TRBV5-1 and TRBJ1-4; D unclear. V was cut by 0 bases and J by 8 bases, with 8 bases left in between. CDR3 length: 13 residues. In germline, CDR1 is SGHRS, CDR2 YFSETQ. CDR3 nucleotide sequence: TGCGCCAGCAGCTTGGTCGGCTCCGAAAAACTGTTTTTT. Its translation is CASSLVGSEKLFF.

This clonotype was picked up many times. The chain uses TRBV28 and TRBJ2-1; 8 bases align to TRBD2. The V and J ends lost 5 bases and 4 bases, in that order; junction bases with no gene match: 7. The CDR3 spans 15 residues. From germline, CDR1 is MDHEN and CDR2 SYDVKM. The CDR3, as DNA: TGTGCCAGCAGTCTTAGCGGGATCTCGTACAATGAGCAGTTCTTC. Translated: CASSLSGISYNEQFF.

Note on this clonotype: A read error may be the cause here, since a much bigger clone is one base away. DNA for the CDR3: TGTGCCAGCAGCCAAATTGGGACTGACTACGAGCAGCACTTC. Translated: CASSQIGTDYEQHF. The chain uses TRBV12-3 or TRBV12-4 and TRBJ2-7, with D tentatively TRBD2 (6 bases). The CDR3 consists of 14 residues.

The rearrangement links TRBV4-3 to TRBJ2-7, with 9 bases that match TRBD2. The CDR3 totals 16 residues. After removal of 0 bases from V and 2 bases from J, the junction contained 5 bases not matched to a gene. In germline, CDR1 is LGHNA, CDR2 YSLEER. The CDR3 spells CASSQEGGTSTYEQYF. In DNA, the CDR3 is TGCGCCAGCAGCCAAGAGGGCGGGACTAGCACCTACGAGCAGTACTTC.

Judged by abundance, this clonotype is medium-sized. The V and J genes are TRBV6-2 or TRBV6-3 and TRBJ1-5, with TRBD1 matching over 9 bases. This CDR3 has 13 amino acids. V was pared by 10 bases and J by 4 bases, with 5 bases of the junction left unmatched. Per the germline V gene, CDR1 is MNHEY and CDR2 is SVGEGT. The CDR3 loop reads CATRDRVNQPQHF. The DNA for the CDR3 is TGTGCCACCCGGGACAGGGTGAATCAGCCCCAGCATTTT.